The text below deals with one TCR beta chain. This entry belongs to a study of blood T cell repertoires in COVID-19. Study background: From T cells, B-cell-depleted T cells, or PBMCs came the material, which was cDNA or gDNA.

Using immunoSEQ multiplex PCR, the repertoire was profiled, and TCRdb retains in-frame clones only, with some absent. The sample consists of fewer than 500,000 clones, 70% to 90% of them appearing once. The CDR3 is 15 amino acids. Trimming at V came to 2 bases and at J to 4 bases, leaving 2 bases not matched to a gene. CDR1 MNHEY and CDR2 SVGAGI come from the germline V gene. Participants were aged about 18 to 89 years from around 26 US areas. Either two negative PCRs, clearance, or symptom resolution qualified Cohort 3 donors as recovered. The rearrangement uses TRBV6-5 and TRBJ1-3; 10 bases map to TRBD1. The TCR originated in a man under 40 who had recovered from COVID-19. The sample taken for sequencing was PBMCs or T cells enriched from blood (not recorded which). The CDR3 spells CASSYGTGAGNTIYF. CDR3 DNA: TGTGCCAGCAGTTACGGGACAGGGGCCGGAAACACCATATATTTT.